The 23 T cell receptor beta chains below all came from one sample that was sequenced in a study of beta chain features in type 1 diabetes (dated by TCRdb to about 2018). The library was prepared using the immunoSEQ multiplex PCR assay. All of the isolated RNA was reverse transcribed with the High Capacity cDNA Reverse Transcription Kit, so expressed TCRB transcripts were sequenced. Imported from immuneACCESS, the table was reduced by TCRdb to in-frame sequences with V and J called. These copies leave out some clones; in studies compared against another copy, an unresolved V gene accounts for under half, and the cause of the remainder is not known. Within this sample are tens of thousands of clones, with roughly three quarters of them counted one time only. The ten largest clones take up 2% to 2.5% of the sample. Sequenced sample: Tregs from blood. Reading the label with the study, this specimen's cell subset or site is: regulatory CD4+ T cells. All receptors derive from a woman aged 35 to 49 in good health.

This chain connects TRBV7-9 to TRBJ1-2; D might be TRBD1 (6 bases). Between the trimmed V and J ends, which lost 1 base and 4 bases, there was a span of 13 bases. Germline V lookup: CDR1 SEHNR, CDR2 FQNEAQ (reference sequence). This CDR3 is 15 amino acids long. The chain's CDR3 is CASSLEGQGSYGYTF. The CDR3, as DNA: TGTGCCAGCAGCTTAGAGGGGCAGGGGAGCTATGGCTACACCTTC.

This clone was detected only once. The V and J genes are TRBV7-2 and TRBJ2-2; 8 positions agree with TRBD1. The CDR3 is 15 residues long. Trimming cost V 5 bases and J 1 base; bases outside gene matches: 3. Germline V CDR1 and CDR2: SGHTA, FQGNSA. The CDR3: CASSTGTGNTGELFF. The CDR3 DNA sequence: TGTGCCAGCAGCACCGGGACAGGGAACACCGGGGAGCTGTTTTTT. The full variable domain, its missing parts supplied by reference TRBV7-2 and TRBJ2-2, is GAGVSQSPSNKVTEKGKDVELRCDPISGHTALYWYRQSLGQGLEFLIYFQGNSAPDKSGLPSDRFSAERTGGSVSTLTIQRTQQEDSAVYLCASSTGTGNTGELFFGEGSRLTVL.

This clone has a single count. The chain is built from TRBV7-2 and TRBJ2-7; 11 nucleotides agree with TRBD1. From germline, CDR1 is SGHTA and CDR2 FQGNSA. J lost 5 bases, V lost 1 base, and 4 bases had no gene match. The CDR3 sequence is 15 residues long. CDR3 in DNA: TGTGCCAGCAGCTTAGTTGGACAGGGGGCCCACGAGCAGTACTTC. Translating it yields CASSLVGQGAHEQYF.

This clone was picked up one time. V gene TRBV11-2 combines with J gene TRBJ2-3, with D unresolved. The CDR3 covers 16 residues. Deletions cut 4 bases from V and 1 base from J, with 15 bases between. Germline V lookup: CDR1 SGHAT, CDR2 FQNNGV. The CDR3 protein is CASSSVHSRGTDTQYF. The CDR3 bases are TGTGCCAGCAGCTCTGTCCATAGCCGAGGCACAGATACGCAGTATTTT. Together with reference TRBV11-2 and TRBJ2-3, the CDR3 gives the full variable domain: EAGVAQSPRYKIIEKRQSVAFWCNPISGHATLYWYQQILGQGPKLLIQFQNNGVVDDSQLPKDRFSAERLKGVDSTLKIQPAKLEDSAVYLCASSSVHSRGTDTQYFGPGTRLTVL.

For the CDR3, the DNA is TGCGCCAGCAGGGGGATCGGGACAGCCATATACGAGCAGTACTTC. Translation gives CASRGIGTAIYEQYF. The V call is TRBV10-2, the J call TRBJ2-5; TRBD1 matches 7 bases. TRBJ2-7 explains the end of the DNA better; the J call may be wrong. The CDR3 loop spans 15 amino acids. Germline lookup yields CDR1 WSHSY and CDR2 SAAADI.

The chain is built from TRBV27 and TRBJ1-1; the match to TRBD1 covers 7 bases. The trim removed 9 bases at V and 2 bases at J, leaving 15 bases unmatched. CDR3 length: 16 amino acids. Germline loops: CDR1 MNHEY, CDR2 SMNVEV (reference sequence). CDR3: CASKMNRGAGNTEAFF. The CDR3 DNA follows: TGTGCCAGTAAGATGAACAGGGGTGCGGGAAACACTGAAGCTTTCTTT.

V is TRBV7-6 and J is TRBJ2-7; perhaps TRBD2 as D (5 bases). With 0 bases removed from V and 2 bases from J, the gap between germline ends came to 11 bases. The germline CDR1 and CDR2 sequences are SGHVS and FNYEAQ. The CDR3 is made up of 15 amino acids. The CDR3 DNA reads as TGTGCCAGCAGCTTAGCCGGGGATGGGACCTACGAGCAGTACTTC. Residues: CASSLAGDGTYEQYF.

The CDR3 DNA sequence: TGTGCCAGCAGCCCCAATAGGGGTAGCACTGAAGCTTTCTTT. It codes for CASSPNRGSTEAFF. The chain carries TRBV7-8 and TRBJ1-1, with D perhaps TRBD1 (5 bases). The CDR3 is made up of 14 amino acids. CDR1 SGHVS and CDR2 FQNEAQ come from the germline V gene. V dropped 5 bases and J dropped 4 bases, with 14 bases sitting between them.

This CDR3 is CASSLAGLDYEQYF. CDR3 nucleotides: TGTGCCAGCAGCTTAGCCGGTTTAGACTACGAGCAGTACTTC. The rearrangement links TRBV7-2 to TRBJ2-7; D remains ambiguous. Looked up from germline, CDR1 is SGHTA and CDR2 is FQGNSA. The CDR3 is made up of 14 amino acids. V was pared by 0 bases and J by 3 bases, with 9 bases between.

The CDR3, as DNA: TGTGCCAGCAGGCTGGGTCAGGCAAATTCACCCCTCCACTTT. Amino acids: CASRLGQANSPLHF. V usage is TRBV6-1 and J usage is TRBJ1-6; D remains ambiguous. This CDR3 spans 14 amino acids. Deletions cut 6 bases from V and 7 bases from J, with 13 bases between. Germline V lookup: CDR1 MNHNS, CDR2 SASEGT.

This chain connects TRBV4-2 to TRBJ2-3; TRBD2 aligns across 11 bases. CDR1 LGHNA and CDR2 YNFKEQ come from the germline V gene. V shed 4 bases and J 1 base; nucleotides not matched to a gene: 10. This CDR3 is built from 18 residues. CDR3 sequence reads: CASSPIQIAGGGTDTQYF. CDR3 coding DNA: TGTGCCAGCAGCCCCATACAAATAGCGGGGGGGGGCACAGATACGCAGTATTTT.

The V call is TRBV5-6, the J call TRBJ2-7; no definite D call. This CDR3 comprises 14 residues. Trimming removed 3 bases from V and 2 bases from J, with 12 bases in between. In germline, CDR1 is SGHDT, CDR2 YYEEEE. This CDR3 is CASSSFNRAYEQYF. In DNA, the CDR3 is TGTGCCAGCAGCTCCTTTAACCGGGCCTACGAGCAGTACTTC.

The rearrangement links TRBV7-2 to TRBJ1-2; D unclear. The germline CDR1 and CDR2 sequences are SGHTA and FQGNSA. With 5 bases removed from V and 6 bases from J, the gap between germline ends came to 13 bases. The CDR3 runs to 13 residues. CDR3 sequence: CASSRTFSDGYTF. The CDR3 DNA sequence: TGTGCCAGCAGCCGGACTTTCAGTGATGGCTACACCTTC.

In its sample, this clone was seen a few times. J is TRBJ2-3 and V is TRBV29-1, with 8 bases that match TRBD2. CDR3 size: 14 residues. Losses at the gene ends were 4 bases for V and 7 bases for J; bases not matched to a gene: 10. Germline V CDR1 and CDR2: SQVTM, ANQGSEA. CDR3 DNA sequence: TGCAGCGTTGTCGTGCGGGGGGTTAAAAATACGCAGTATTTT. It yields the protein CSVVVRGVKNTQYF.

This chain links TRBV19 with TRBJ1-5; 7 bases fit TRBD1. With V trimmed by 6 bases and J by 7 bases, 15 bases remained unmatched. Germline values: CDR1 LNHDA, CDR2 SQIVND (reference sequence). This CDR3 has 16 amino acids. The CDR3 reads CASRGVSTGIGQPQHF. The CDR3 bases are TGTGCCAGTAGAGGAGTCTCGACAGGGATAGGACAGCCCCAGCATTTT. Variable domain in full (rest from reference TRBV19 and TRBJ1-5): DGGITQSPKYLFRKEGQNVTLSCEQNLNHDAMYWYRQDPGQGLRLIYYSQIVNDFQKGDIAEGYSVSREKKESFPLTVTSAQKNPTAFYLCASRGVSTGIGQPQHFGDGTRLSIL.

The chain is built from TRBV19 and TRBJ1-1; D possibly corresponds to TRBD1 (6 bases). Germline V gives CDR1 LNHDA, CDR2 SQIVND (reference sequence). V lost 10 bases, J lost 0 bases, and 15 bases lay in between. The CDR3 sequence is 14 residues long. The CDR3 loop is CAIRGGSLNTEAFF. The CDR3 nucleotides are TGTGCCATCCGCGGGGGCAGTTTGAACACTGAAGCTTTCTTT. Based on the CDR3 plus reference TRBV19 and TRBJ1-1, the full variable domain is DGGITQSPKYLFRKEGQNVTLSCEQNLNHDAMYWYRQDPGQGLRLIYYSQIVNDFQKGDIAEGYSVSREKKESFPLTVTSAQKNPTAFYLCAIRGGSLNTEAFFGQGTRLTVV.

The chain couples TRBV18 to TRBJ2-5, with 7 bases fitting TRBD1. The CDR3 is 11 residues long. The V gene's germline CDR1 is KGHSH and CDR2 LQKENI. J gave up 13 bases and V 6 bases, and 8 bases lay outside the gene matches. The CDR3 DNA follows: TGTGCCAGCTCCGCCACAGGGGATTGGTACTTC. This translates into CASSATGDWYF.

The chain's CDR3 is CASSETGGPISPLHF. For the CDR3, the DNA is TGTGCCAGCAGTGAAACAGGGGGCCCAATTTCACCCCTCCACTTT. The genes are TRBV6-4 and TRBJ1-6, with 9 nucleotides matching TRBD1. The CDR3 is 15 amino acids. CDR1 and CDR2 (germline): MRHNA, SNTAGT. Germline trimming cut 3 bases from V and 9 bases from J; bases unmatched to any gene: 6.

The chain joins TRBV7-2 to TRBJ2-7; TRBD1 agrees at 7 bases. CDR1 and CDR2 from the germline V gene are SGHTA and FQGNSA. CDR3 size: 13 residues. With 4 bases clipped from V and 3 bases from J, the junction kept 3 bases outside the gene matches. This CDR3 reads CASSSSGGYEQYF. DNA for the CDR3: TGTGCCAGCAGCTCCTCAGGGGGCTACGAGCAGTACTTC.

The rearrangement uses TRBV13 and TRBJ2-7, with TRBD1 matching over 8 bases. J was trimmed by 4 bases and V by 4 bases; bases with no gene match: 9. Germline V gene lookup returns CDR1 PRHDT and CDR2 FYEKMQ (reference sequence). There are 15 residues in the CDR3. CDR3 sequence (DNA): TGTGCCAGCAGCTATCGAGGACAGGGTGGGTACGAGCAGTACTTC. Translation: CASSYRGQGGYEQYF.

V gene TRBV6-5 combines with J gene TRBJ2-3, with D tentatively TRBD2 (5 bases). The CDR3 covers 14 residues. V dropped 5 bases and J dropped 1 base, with 10 bases sitting between them. In germline, CDR1 is MNHEY, CDR2 SVGAGI. The CDR3 reads CASSISSRTDTQYF. Written as DNA, the CDR3 is TGTGCCAGCAGTATATCTAGCCGCACAGATACGCAGTATTTT.

This clone was observed a single time. The genes are TRBV5-1 and TRBJ2-1, with D perhaps matching TRBD1 (6 bases). V was clipped by 0 bases and J by 8 bases, with 9 bases between them. Germline-derived CDR1 and CDR2 are SGHRS and YFSETQ. This CDR3 has 13 amino acids. The CDR3 protein is CASSLGGRDEQFF. Here the CDR3 DNA reads TGCGCCAGCAGCTTGGGGGGGCGCGATGAGCAGTTCTTC.

The gene calls are TRBV13 and TRBJ1-2; TRBD1 matches at 7 bases. V gave up 2 bases and J gave up 4 bases; unmatched junction bases: 1. Germline loops: CDR1 PRHDT, CDR2 FYEKMQ (reference sequence). There are 13 residues in the CDR3. The CDR3 region is CASSLYRGYGYTF. CDR3 bases: TGTGCCAGCAGCTTATACAGGGGCTATGGCTACACCTTC.